Each of the 7 T cell receptor beta chains below was sequenced from the same sample in a study of T cell changes during pregnancy in multiple sclerosis. Assay: immunoSEQ multiplex PCR; the TCRdb copy retains only in-frame clones and omits some. The table has about 48,000 clones, 85% to 95% seen once. The sequenced sample was CD4+ T cells from peripheral blood mononuclear cells, obtained in the second trimester of pregnancy. Receptors originate from a female donor in good health, enrolled as a control in a pregnancy study.

The chain carries TRBV4-1 and TRBJ2-2; unclear D gene. The germline V and J ends were trimmed by 2 bases and 6 bases, with 4 bases remaining between them. CDR1 and CDR2 from the germline V gene are MGHRA and YSYEKL. The CDR3 contains 12 residues. Written as DNA, the CDR3 is TGCGCCAGCAGCCAACCGGCCGGGGAGCTGTTTTTT. The encoded protein is CASSQPAGELFF.

This clone was seen just once. V gene TRBV28 combines with J gene TRBJ2-7; 11 bases are a match to TRBD2. Germline V gene lookup returns CDR1 MDHEN and CDR2 SYDVKM. The CDR3 sequence is 15 residues long. The junction had 5 bases not matched to a gene; V was cut back by 5 bases and J by 2 bases. CDR3 amino acids: CASSASSGRTYEQYF. The CDR3 nucleotides read TGTGCCAGCAGTGCCTCTAGCGGGAGGACCTACGAGCAGTACTTC.

The chain's CDR3 is CASSLGTTGGPDTQYF. The CDR3 DNA sequence: TGTGCCAGCAGCTTAGGAACAACAGGGGGACCAGATACGCAGTATTTT. This chain joins TRBV11-3 and TRBJ2-3; the match to TRBD1 covers 8 bases. Germline V gene data show CDR1 as SGHNT and CDR2 as YENEEA. The ends lost 1 base at V and 4 bases at J; junction bases unmatched: 7. The CDR3 is 16 amino acids.

This clone was seen more than once but under ten times. The gene calls are TRBV29-1 and TRBJ1-1; 7 positions agree with TRBD1. J gave up 0 bases and V 7 bases, and 5 bases lay outside the gene matches. Germline V lookup: CDR1 SQVTM, CDR2 ANQGSEA. The length of the CDR3 is 13 residues. The CDR3 region is CSGRGQLNTEAFF. DNA for the CDR3: TGCAGCGGGAGGGGACAGTTGAACACTGAAGCTTTCTTT.

The chain is built from TRBV28 and TRBJ1-1, with D possibly matching TRBD1 (5 bases). The CDR3 loop spans 13 amino acids. The germline V gene encodes CDR1 MDHEN and CDR2 SYDVKM. Trimming stripped 5 bases from V and 7 bases from J, with 14 bases between. CDR3 sequence reads: CASSGGGTGEAFF. CDR3 sequence (DNA): TGTGCCAGCAGTGGGGGGGGTACTGGTGAAGCTTTCTTT.

This clone was detected once. The rearrangement links TRBV30 to TRBJ2-5, with 8 bases fitting TRBD1. The CDR3 has 15 amino acids. V was clipped by 1 base and J by 0 bases; unmatched bases: 4. Germline loops: CDR1 GTSNPN, CDR2 SVGIG (reference sequence). DNA of the CDR3: TGTGCCTGGAGTGCAAGGACAGGGTACCAAGAGACCCAGTACTTC. Protein sequence: CAWSARTGYQETQYF.

The chain joins TRBV4-2 to TRBJ2-7, with 11 bases fitting TRBD2. Trimming removed 3 bases from V and 2 bases from J; junction bases left unmatched: 3. Germline V gene lookup returns CDR1 LGHNA and CDR2 YNFKEQ. This CDR3 contains 15 residues. CDR3 bases: TGTGCCAGCAGCCACCCGACTAGCGGGGCCTACGAGCAGTACTTC. Translation: CASSHPTSGAYEQYF.